This entry lists 31 T cell receptor beta chains sequenced from one sample in a study of T cells after yellow fever vaccination. TCRdb ran MiXCR on the 5' RACE reads and lists one entry per CDR3 protein. The sample has about 130,000 distinct CDR3 sequences, approximately 8.4% seen once; the top ten hold approximately 39%. Material: CD8+ T cells sorted from PBMCs, obtained on the day of the yellow fever booster vaccination. The receptors stem from a man aged 18 to 29 who received the YFV17D yellow fever vaccine.

This clonotype was seen only a few times. The chain combines TRBV4-2 with TRBJ2-1; 7 positions match TRBD2. After removal of 4 bases from V and 0 bases from J, the junction contained 9 bases not matched to a gene. Germline loops: CDR1 LGHNA, CDR2 YNFKEQ. The CDR3 is made up of 17 amino acids. CDR3 sequence (DNA): TGTGCCAGCAGCCGCCCTTTGGGGGACTACTCCTACAATGAGCAGTTCTTC. Translated, it gives CASSRPLGDYSYNEQFF.

This clonotype has a handful of counts. V is TRBV9 and J is TRBJ2-3; 12 positions match TRBD2. CDR1 is SGDLS and CDR2 is YYNGEE in the germline V gene. CDR3 size: 18 residues. The ends lost 0 bases at V and 8 bases at J; junction bases unmatched: 13. The CDR3 bases are TGTGCCAGCAGCGTAGTCCCCTTCTCTAGCGGGGGGGCCCCTACGCAGTATTTT. Protein product: CASSVVPFSSGGAPTQYF.

This clonotype was observed many times. The chain has TRBV6-6 and TRBJ2-5, with 8 bases fitting TRBD1. Trimming at V came to 5 bases and at J to 3 bases, leaving 8 bases not matched to a gene. The germline CDR1 and CDR2 sequences are MNHNY and SVGAGI (reference sequence). The CDR3 sequence is 15 residues long. The CDR3 bases are TGTGCCAGCAGTCGAAAGCCAGGGGGCGAAGAGACCCAGTACTTC. Its translation: CASSRKPGGEETQYF.

This clonotype was found a few times. The chain links TRBV7-9 to TRBJ2-5; D is ambiguous. Germline assignment: CDR1 SEHNR and CDR2 FQNEAQ (reference sequence). This CDR3 spans 13 amino acids. V lost 5 bases to trimming and J lost 2 bases, with 9 bases between them. CDR3 in amino acids: CASSLQMQETQYF. As DNA, the CDR3 is TGTGCCAGCAGCCTCCAGATGCAAGAGACCCAGTACTTC.

V gene TRBV29-1 combines with J gene TRBJ1-2, with D perhaps TRBD1 (5 bases). This CDR3 region has 11 residues. The V and J ends lost 7 bases and 4 bases respectively, with 10 bases between them. The germline V gene encodes CDR1 SQVTM and CDR2 ANQGSEA. CDR3 bases: TGCAGCGCCCCGACAGTCTATGGCTACACCTTC. This gives the protein CSAPTVYGYTF.

This clonotype was seen a few times. The chain combines TRBV5-1 with TRBJ1-1; tentatively, D is TRBD1 (5 bases). CDR1 SGHRS and CDR2 YFSETQ come from the germline V gene. The V end lost 4 bases, the J end lost 1 base, and 8 bases lay between the germline ends. This CDR3 has 13 residues. Here the CDR3 reads CASSATGNTEAFF. DNA for the CDR3: TGCGCCAGCAGCGCCACAGGGAACACTGAAGCTTTCTTT.

This clonotype has just a few counts. The chain links TRBV28 to TRBJ1-5, with D possibly matching TRBD1 (5 bases). This CDR3 region has 14 residues. The germline V and J ends were trimmed by 6 bases and 7 bases, with 16 bases remaining between them. CDR1 MDHEN and CDR2 SYDVKM come from the germline V gene. CDR3 nucleotide sequence: TGTGCCAGCAGCTTAGCGGGGGTTGGACAGCCCCAGCATTTT. It translates to CASSLAGVGQPQHF.

The V and J genes are TRBV7-9 and TRBJ2-2, with D maybe TRBD2 (7 bases). The CDR3 runs to 15 residues. Germline lookup yields CDR1 SEHNR and CDR2 FQNEAQ (reference sequence). V was trimmed by 5 bases and J by 3 bases, leaving 13 bases between them. This CDR3 reads CASSLGGPDTGELFF. The DNA of the CDR3 is TGTGCCAGCAGCCTCGGGGGGCCGGACACCGGGGAGCTGTTTTTT.

This clonotype was detected only a few times. CDR3 DNA: TGTGCCAGCAGCCCCTGGAAGGGCGCGGGTTACGAGCAGTACTTC. Translating it yields CASSPWKGAGYEQYF. The genes are TRBV5-5 and TRBJ2-7; tentative D call: TRBD2 (5 bases). Trimming removed 4 bases at V and 4 bases at J, with 18 bases between. Per the germline V gene, CDR1 is SGHKS and CDR2 is YYEKEE (reference sequence). The CDR3 spans 15 residues.

The J gene is TRBJ2-1, the V gene TRBV5-1; 11 bases line up with TRBD2. J was trimmed by 0 bases and V by 4 bases; bases with no gene match: 12. This CDR3 comprises 19 residues. Per germline, CDR1 SGHRS and CDR2 YFSETQ. The CDR3 DNA reads as TGCGCCAGCAGCCCCCCCCGGGCTAGCGGGGGGAGCTCCTACAATGAGCAGTTCTTC. Its translation is CASSPPRASGGSSYNEQFF.

The J gene is TRBJ1-5, the V gene TRBV4-3; a weak D match, TRBD1 (6 bases). Trimming shortened V by 8 bases and J by 2 bases, and 16 bases separated the two germline ends. The CDR3 sequence is 15 residues long. Germline assignment: CDR1 LGHNA and CDR2 YSLEER. The CDR3 nucleotides read TGCGCCAGCCCAGGGGAAACGGTAGGCAATCAGCCCCAGCATTTT. Protein product: CASPGETVGNQPQHF.

V and J are TRBV6-2 or TRBV6-3 and TRBJ2-3; tentatively, D is TRBD2 (7 bases). Germline V gives CDR1 MNHEY, CDR2 SVGEGT. V was clipped by 6 bases and J by 9 bases, with 28 bases between them. CDR3 length: 17 amino acids. Written as DNA, the CDR3 is TGTGCCAGCAGGATTGGAGGAGGGGGGGACACACGAAGAACGCAGTATTTT. It specifies CASRIGGGGDTRRTQYF.

The chain is built from TRBV7-9 and TRBJ2-5; TRBD1 is a possible D gene (9 bases). Trimming took off 7 bases at V and 0 bases at J, with 24 bases between the two ends. From germline, CDR1 is SEHNR and CDR2 FQNEAQ (reference sequence). CDR3 size: 18 residues. The chain's CDR3 is CASTRDRAPRGDQETQYF. DNA of the CDR3: TGTGCCAGCACCAGGGACAGGGCGCCGCGGGGGGACCAAGAGACCCAGTACTTC.

This clonotype was counted only a few times. The chain uses TRBV3-1 and TRBJ2-7, with D maybe TRBD1 (6 bases). From germline, CDR1 is LGHDT and CDR2 YNNKEL (reference sequence). Trimming removed 4 bases from V and 0 bases from J, with 19 bases in between. The CDR3 length is 17 residues. The CDR3 sequence is CASSPAQGGPSSYEQYF. The CDR3 region has the DNA TGTGCCAGCAGCCCCGCACAGGGTGGGCCTAGCTCCTACGAGCAGTACTTC.

The chain uses TRBV5-1 and TRBJ2-7; 8 positions match TRBD1. Germline assignment: CDR1 SGHRS and CDR2 YFSETQ. CDR3 length: 15 residues. The V and J ends lost 0 bases and 3 bases, in that order; junction bases with no gene match: 5. The CDR3 DNA reads TGCGCCAGCAGCTTGGACCGGGACAGGAGCTACGAGCAGTACTTC. Translated, it gives CASSLDRDRSYEQYF.

Only a few counts were recorded for this clonotype. J is TRBJ2-1 and V is TRBV19; TRBD2 is a possible D gene (6 bases). Germline V gene lookup returns CDR1 LNHDA and CDR2 SQIVND (reference sequence). Trimming shortened V by 7 bases and J by 0 bases, and 13 bases separated the two germline ends. The length of the CDR3 is 15 residues. Written as DNA, the CDR3 is TGTGCCAGTACCTCGGGACTTAGCTCCTACAATGAGCAGTTCTTC. Translated: CASTSGLSSYNEQFF.

This clonotype was picked up a small number of times. This chain joins TRBV4-2 and TRBJ2-3; D might be TRBD1 or TRBD2, each matching 6 bases. The CDR3 consists of 17 residues. Germline V CDR1 and CDR2: LGHNA, YNFKEQ. The V gene lost 0 bases and the J gene lost 2 bases, with 15 bases spanning the gap. CDR3 DNA sequence: TGTGCCAGCAGCCAAGATCGGAGGGGGTGGAACACAGATACGCAGTATTTT. It specifies CASSQDRRGWNTDTQYF.

This clonotype showed up many times. This chain uses TRBV12-3 or TRBV12-4 with TRBJ2-5; D may match TRBD1 or TRBD2 (5 bases each). Trimming removed 3 bases from V and 1 base from J, with 6 bases in between. The CDR3 has 13 residues. CDR3 sequence reads: CASSFGAQETQYF. In DNA, the CDR3 is TGTGCCAGCAGTTTCGGGGCCCAAGAGACCCAGTACTTC.

In this sample, this clonotype turned up a few times. V usage is TRBV20-1 and J usage is TRBJ1-1; D not resolved. The CDR3 has 11 amino acids. V lost 5 bases and J lost 0, with 4 bases in between. CDR1 DFQATT and CDR2 SNEGSKA come from the germline V gene (reference sequence). CDR3 coding DNA: TGCAGTGCTCCTTTGAACACTGAAGCTTTCTTT. It specifies CSAPLNTEAFF.

This clonotype was counted between two and nine times. The chain uses TRBV4-3 and TRBJ1-4, with TRBD1 matching over 7 bases. The CDR3 is 16 residues long. In germline, CDR1 is LGHNA, CDR2 YSLEER. Losses at the gene ends were 0 bases for V and 3 bases for J; bases not matched to a gene: 4. This CDR3 reads CASSQDGGQPNEKLFF. CDR3 in DNA: TGCGCCAGCAGCCAAGATGGGGGACAGCCTAATGAAAAACTGTTTTTT.

V is TRBV5-1 and J is TRBJ2-1, with 9 nucleotides matching TRBD1. CDR1 and CDR2 (germline): SGHRS, YFSETQ. Trimming at V came to 4 bases and at J to 4 bases, leaving 9 bases not matched to a gene. The CDR3 loop spans 16 amino acids. This CDR3 reads CASSAAPGQGYNEQFF. As DNA, the CDR3 is TGCGCCAGCAGCGCCGCCCCGGGACAGGGTTACAATGAGCAGTTCTTC.

Here the CDR3 reads CSEGLSTDTQYF. The CDR3, as DNA: TGCAGTGAGGGGCTTAGCACAGATACGCAGTATTTT. V and J are TRBV20-1 and TRBJ2-3; D is perhaps TRBD1 (5 bases). Per the germline V gene, CDR1 is DFQATT and CDR2 is SNEGSKA (reference sequence). V dropped 7 bases and J dropped 0 bases, with 8 bases sitting between them. The CDR3 covers 12 residues.

This chain joins TRBV4-2 and TRBJ2-7, with D possibly TRBD1 on 6 matching bases. The V and J ends lost 0 bases and 7 bases respectively, with 16 bases between them. CDR3 length equals 15 residues. CDR1 LGHNA and CDR2 YNFKEQ come from the germline V gene. CDR3 sequence: CASSQDAGGGGEQYF. The CDR3 nucleotides read TGTGCCAGCAGCCAAGATGCTGGGGGCGGCGGGGAGCAGTACTTC.

The V and J genes are TRBV16 and TRBJ2-2; 8 bases are shared with TRBD1. Per the germline V gene, CDR1 is KGHSY and CDR2 is FQNENV. This CDR3 has 14 amino acids. Losses at the gene ends were 4 bases for V and 7 bases for J; bases not matched to a gene: 5. CDR3: CASSPGDRGGELFF. The CDR3 DNA sequence: TGTGCCAGCAGCCCCGGAGACAGGGGCGGGGAGCTGTTTTTT.

The V and J genes are TRBV10-3 and TRBJ1-1, with a weak D call TRBD1 (5 bases). CDR1 and CDR2 from the germline V gene are ENHRY and SYGVKD. The CDR3 spans 19 residues. The V end lost 0 bases, the J end lost 1 base, and 21 bases lay between the germline ends. The CDR3 DNA reads as TGTGCCATCAGTGAGTCATTAAGGGGACTGAGACTAACGAACACTGAAGCTTTCTTT. Translating gives CAISESLRGLRLTNTEAFF.

This clonotype occurred a few times. The rearrangement uses TRBV6-5 and TRBJ2-7; the match to TRBD1 covers 8 bases. This CDR3 comprises 14 residues. The J segment lost 3 bases and the V segment lost 6 bases, leaving 7 bases of the junction unmatched. From germline, CDR1 is MNHEY and CDR2 SVGAGI. The CDR3 loop reads CASRRRDRRYEQYF. The CDR3 DNA sequence: TGTGCCAGCAGACGCCGGGACAGGCGCTACGAGCAGTACTTC.

This clonotype has only a few counts. The V call is TRBV20-1, the J call TRBJ2-7; TRBD1 might be the D (6 bases). Germline V gene data show CDR1 as DFQATT and CDR2 as SNEGSKA (reference sequence). The CDR3 has 14 residues. V was pared by 0 bases and J by 4 bases, with 13 bases between. The CDR3: CSARDRDNFYEQYV. CDR3 in DNA: TGCAGTGCTAGAGATCGGGACAACTTTTACGAGCAGTACGTC.

This clonotype was counted once. This may be a read error, as it is one base from a much larger clone. The chain joins TRBV13 to TRBJ2-1; D ambiguous. Trimming removed 2 bases from V and 2 bases from J, with 1 base in between. There are 12 residues in the CDR3. The germline CDR1 and CDR2 sequences are PRHDT and FYEKMQ (reference sequence). The CDR3 DNA sequence: TGTGCCAGCAGCTTAACCTACAATGAGCAGTTCTTC. Residues: CASSLTYNEQFF.

This clonotype was counted between two and nine times. The V gene is TRBV6-5, the J gene TRBJ1-2; 9 bases agree with TRBD1. The CDR3 totals 17 residues. In germline, CDR1 is MNHEY, CDR2 SVGAGI. V was clipped by 0 bases and J by 5 bases; unmatched bases: 10. The CDR3 loop is CASSYSMAGQGEYGYTF. In nucleotides, the CDR3 is TGTGCCAGCAGTTACTCGATGGCGGGACAGGGCGAATATGGCTACACCTTC.

The rearrangement joins TRBV7-6 to TRBJ2-7; 10 bases are a match to TRBD1. Germline V lookup: CDR1 SGHVS, CDR2 FNYEAQ. The CDR3 length is 15 residues. J gave up 3 bases and V 1 base, and 3 bases lay outside the gene matches. The CDR3 is CASSLETGGSYEQYF. The CDR3 bases are TGTGCCAGCAGCTTAGAGACAGGGGGCAGCTACGAGCAGTACTTC.

This clonotype was counted between two and nine times. This chain connects TRBV28 to TRBJ1-5; the D is unclear. The germline V gene has CDR1 MDHEN and CDR2 SYDVKM. The CDR3 loop spans 12 amino acids. Trimming shortened V by 1 base and J by 7 bases, and 5 bases separated the two germline ends. The CDR3 protein is CASSLSKQPQHF. DNA for the CDR3: TGTGCCAGCAGTTTATCTAAGCAGCCCCAGCATTTT.